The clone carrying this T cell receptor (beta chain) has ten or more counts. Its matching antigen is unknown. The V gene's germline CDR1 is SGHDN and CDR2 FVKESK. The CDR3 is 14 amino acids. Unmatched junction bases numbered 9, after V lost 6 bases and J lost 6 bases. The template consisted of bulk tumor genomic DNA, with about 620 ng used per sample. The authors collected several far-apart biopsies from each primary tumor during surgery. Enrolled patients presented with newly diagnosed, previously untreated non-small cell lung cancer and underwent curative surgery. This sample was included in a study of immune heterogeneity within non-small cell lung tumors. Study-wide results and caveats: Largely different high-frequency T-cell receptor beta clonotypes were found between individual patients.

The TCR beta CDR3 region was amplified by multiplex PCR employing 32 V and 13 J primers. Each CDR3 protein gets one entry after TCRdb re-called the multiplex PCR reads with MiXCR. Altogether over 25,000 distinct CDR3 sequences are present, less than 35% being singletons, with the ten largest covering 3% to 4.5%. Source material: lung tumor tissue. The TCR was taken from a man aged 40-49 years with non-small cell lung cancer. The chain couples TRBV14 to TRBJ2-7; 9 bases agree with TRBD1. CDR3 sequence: CASSRQGGGVEQYF. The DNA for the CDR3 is TGTGCCAGCAGTCGACAGGGGGGAGGTGTCGAGCAGTACTTC.